This is a list of T cell receptor beta chains from one sample in a study of vaccination and CD4 T cells after COVID-19. The antigens of these receptors remain unknown. One entry per CDR3 protein, called by TCRdb with MiXCR from the PCR reads. The table has 14,000 to 15,000 distinct CDR3 sequences, about 77% seen once. The specimen was CD4+ T cells from blood, cultured in vitro, collected after SARS-CoV-2 vaccination. These receptors were obtained from a human donor who received a COVID-19 vaccine. CDR3s include the opening cysteine and the closing phenylalanine or tryptophan. Fields, in order: V gene, J gene, clone size, D gene, CDR3 DNA, CDR3 protein. D genes are given only for firm matches. Part of the rows lack a size; the others show once, few, many or a class for expanded clones.

>TRBV10-1|TRBJ2-5|NA|NA
TGCGCCAGCAGTAATGGCCGGCAGGCCCAAGAGACCCAGTACTTC
CASSNGRQAQETQYF
>TRBV20-1|TRBJ2-3|NA|TRBD2
TGCAGTGCTAGGTTTGCTAGCGGGGGGACCACAGATACGCAGTATTTT
CSARFASGGTTDTQYF
>TRBV2|TRBJ1-2|once|TRBD1
TGTGCCGGTACAGAGTACAGGGGAGCGAGCTATGGCTACACCTTC
CAGTEYRGASYGYTF
>TRBV20-1|TRBJ1-2|NA|NA
TGCAGTGCAAGGGCCCAACAGGGTGTGGGCTTCACCTTC
CSARAQQGVGFTF
>TRBV21-1|TRBJ2-5|NA|NA
TGTGCCAGCAACAGGGAGGTGAGGCGAGAGACCCAGTACTTC
CASNREVRRETQYF
>TRBV20-1|TRBJ1-5|few|TRBD1
TGCAGTGCTAGAGGGACAGGGGATTCCGCTCAGCCCCAGCATTTT
CSARGTGDSAQPQHF
>TRBV27|TRBJ1-3|NA|NA
TGTGCCAGCAGTCTTACCCTCCCTTCCCGGGCGGGAAACACCATATATTTT
CASSLTLPSRAGNTIYF
>TRBV19|TRBJ1-4|NA|NA
TGTGCCAGTAGCTCCTTACGGGACGCTGCAACTAATGAAAAACTGTTTTTT
CASSSLRDAATNEKLFF
>TRBV19|TRBJ2-5|once|NA
TGTGCCAGTAGTATTGTCCCTGGTAAGGCCAATCGCCCAGAGACCCAGTACTTC
CASSIVPGKANRPETQYF
>TRBV7-2|TRBJ2-7|NA|NA
TGTGCCAGCAGCTCCTCCCGTAGGGAGCAGTACTTC
CASSSSRREQYF
>TRBV7-9|TRBJ2-7|NA|TRBD2
TGTGCCAGCAGCTTAGACGGGGGGGACGAGCAGTACTTC
CASSLDGGDEQYF
>TRBV5-4|TRBJ2-1|NA|NA
TGTGCCAGCACCCTGGGGGAAGGGGGTGATGAGCAGTTCTTC
CASTLGEGGDEQFF
>TRBV20-1|TRBJ1-2|NA|TRBD1
TGCAGTGCTAGAGATCAGGGGGTCGGCTACACCTTC
CSARDQGVGYTF
>TRBV30|TRBJ1-3|NA|NA
TGTGCCTGGAGTGTAGGGGCCGGGACGAAAGGAAACACCATATATTTT
CAWSVGAGTKGNTIYF
>TRBV10-3|TRBJ2-2|NA|NA
TGTGCCATCAGTGAGTTGGAGGGGGGCCGGTTCGGGGAGCTGTTTTTT
CAISELEGGRFGELFF
>TRBV7-9|TRBJ1-1|NA|NA
TGTGCCAGCAGCGGGCTGGTGGGCTCTGAAGCTTTCTTT
CASSGLVGSEAFF
>TRBV20-1|TRBJ1-2|NA|NA
TGCAGTGCCCCGGGGGACACGGGGCTTTATGGCTACACCTTC
CSAPGDTGLYGYTF
>TRBV6-1|TRBJ1-2|NA|NA
TGTGCCAGCAGTGGGGGCAGGGAACGTGGCGGCTACACCTTC
CASSGGRERGGYTF
>TRBV7-7|TRBJ2-1|NA|NA
TGTGCCAGCAGCCGAGGACAGAACAATGAGCAGCTCTTC
CASSRGQNNEQLF
>TRBV15|TRBJ2-3|few|NA
TGTGCCACCAGCAGAGCGATGACACTCTATGGAGATACGCAGTATTTT
CATSRAMTLYGDTQYF
>TRBV6-5|TRBJ1-5|NA|NA
TGTGCCAGCAGTTACTCGACAGGACGGAATAGCAATCAGCCCCAGCATTTT
CASSYSTGRNSNQPQHF
>TRBV2|TRBJ1-2|NA|NA
TGTGCCAGCAGTGGGGGTTTTAATGGCTACACCTTC
CASSGGFNGYTF
>TRBV6-1|TRBJ1-2|NA|TRBD1
TGTGCCAGCAGTAGGGACAGCTGGGGCTACACCTTC
CASSRDSWGYTF
>TRBV3-1|TRBJ2-5|NA|NA
TGTGCCAGCAGCCAAGACGTCAGTTTGAGGACCCAGTACTTC
CASSQDVSLRTQYF
>TRBV25-1|TRBJ1-6|NA|NA
TGTGCCAGCAGTGCTGGGGGCATAGGTAATTCACCCCTCCACTTT
CASSAGGIGNSPLHF
>TRBV20-1|TRBJ2-5|NA|NA
TGCAGTGCTAGGGACTGGAGGGTAGAGACCCAGTACTTC
CSARDWRVETQYF
>TRBV20-1|TRBJ1-1|NA|TRBD1
TGCAGTGCTAGAGTTGAGGGGGCCTGGAACACTGAAGCTTTCTTT
CSARVEGAWNTEAFF
>TRBV7-2|TRBJ1-1|NA|NA
TGTGCCAGCAGCTTAGCTGGGACTGAAGCTTTCTTT
CASSLAGTEAFF
>TRBV2|TRBJ2-2|once|TRBD2
TGTGCCAGCACCGGGACTAGCGGGGGGGCCGGGGAGCTGTTTTTT
CASTGTSGGAGELFF
>TRBV18|TRBJ1-6|few|NA
TGTGCCAGCTCACGTACGGGGACCAGGAGCTCCTATAATTCACCCCTCCACTTT
CASSRTGTRSSYNSPLHF
>TRBV7-8|TRBJ2-3|NA|NA
TGTGCCAGCAGCTTAGTCGCCGGGTGGGCCACAGATACGCAGTATTTT
CASSLVAGWATDTQYF
>TRBV20-1|TRBJ1-5|few|TRBD1
TGCAGTGCTAGAGGGGACAGGGACGGGACGGTTTCCAATCAGCCCCAGCATTTT
CSARGDRDGTVSNQPQHF
>TRBV20-1|TRBJ1-2|NA|TRBD1
TGCAGTGCTAGGGGCGACAGGGGTGACTATGGCTACACCTTC
CSARGDRGDYGYTF
>TRBV5-4|TRBJ1-5|NA|NA
TGTGCCAGCAGCTTGGAGGGGGGTTTCAATCAGCCCCAGCATTTT
CASSLEGGFNQPQHF
>TRBV6-1|TRBJ1-1|NA|NA
TGTGCCAGCACCGGCCCCCGACCCTCTGAAGCTTTCTTT
CASTGPRPSEAFF
>TRBV12-3/TRBV12-4|TRBJ2-5|NA|NA
TGTGCCAGCAGTTTGGGGGGGGACAAAGAGACCCAGTACTTC
CASSLGGDKETQYF
>TRBV20-1|TRBJ1-4|NA|NA
TGCAGTGTTACCCAGGGAGGTAATGAAAAACTGTTTTTT
CSVTQGGNEKLFF
>TRBV6-1|TRBJ1-5|few|NA
TGTGCCAGCAGCCGGGGGTACAATCAGCCCCAGCATTTT
CASSRGYNQPQHF
>TRBV20-1|TRBJ2-5|few|TRBD2
TGCAGTGCTAGTGGACTAGCGGATTCGGCCCAGTACTTC
CSASGLADSAQYF
>TRBV6-1|TRBJ1-6|NA|TRBD1
TGTGCCAGCAGTCCCCGGACAGGGGGCGGGGGGAATTCACCCCTCCACTTT
CASSPRTGGGGNSPLHF
>TRBV24-1|TRBJ2-3|NA|TRBD2
TGTGCCACCAGTGATTTGCCTAGCGGGGACACAGATACGCAGTATTTT
CATSDLPSGDTDTQYF
>TRBV19|TRBJ1-5|once|TRBD1
TGTGCCAGTAGTAGAACAGGGGGCTCTCGGCAGCCCCAGCATTTT
CASSRTGGSRQPQHF
>TRBV7-8|TRBJ1-1|NA|NA
TGTGCCAGCAGCACCGACCAGGGGACTGAAGCTTTCTTT
CASSTDQGTEAFF
>TRBV20-1|TRBJ1-1|NA|NA
TGCAGTGCTCGTGGCGGGGGAAGCACTGAAGCTTTCTTT
CSARGGGSTEAFF
>TRBV23-1|TRBJ2-5|NA|NA
TGCGCCAGCAGAGGACAGTCCCAAGAGACCCAGTACTTC
CASRGQSQETQYF
>TRBV7-2|TRBJ2-2|NA|TRBD2
TGTGCCAGCAGTCTCGGCTCCCAGGGAGGGACCGGGGAGCTGTTTTTT
CASSLGSQGGTGELFF
>TRBV20-1|TRBJ2-3|few|TRBD2
TGCAGTGCCAGAGAACTAGCGGGGGGGCCAGATACGCAGTATTTT
CSARELAGGPDTQYF
>TRBV19|TRBJ1-5|NA|NA
TGTGCCAGTAGTGCACGCGTATGGGGCAATCAGCCCCAGCATTTT
CASSARVWGNQPQHF
>TRBV20-1|TRBJ1-2|once|TRBD1
TGCAGTGCTAGACCGGGACAGGCACCTGATGGCTACACCTTC
CSARPGQAPDGYTF
>TRBV5-4|TRBJ1-6|few|NA
TGTGCCAGCAGCTCACAGGGTCATAATTCACCCCTCCACTTT
CASSSQGHNSPLHF
>TRBV12-3/TRBV12-4|TRBJ1-2|NA|TRBD1
TGTGCCAGCAGTCCGTGGACAGGGAGTGGCTACACCTTC
CASSPWTGSGYTF
>TRBV7-9|TRBJ1-2|NA|TRBD1
TGTGCCAGCAGCCCTCATTGGACAGGGAAACGTAACTATGGCTACACCTTC
CASSPHWTGKRNYGYTF
>TRBV6-5|TRBJ1-1|NA|NA
TGTGCCAGCAGTTACTCCCCGTTGAACACTGAAGCTTTCTTT
CASSYSPLNTEAFF
>TRBV7-9|TRBJ1-2|NA|NA
TGTGCCAGCAGCTTAGCAGGGCTTTTGGACTATGGCTACACCTTC
CASSLAGLLDYGYTF
>TRBV7-2|TRBJ2-2|NA|TRBD1
TGTGCCAGCAGCTTACCGGGACAGGGGGCCGGGGAGCTGTTTTTT
CASSLPGQGAGELFF
>TRBV5-4|TRBJ1-2|NA|TRBD1
TGTGCCAGCAGCTTGGCCGGGACAGGGCCCCTGAGGGTCTATGGCTACACCTTC
CASSLAGTGPLRVYGYTF
>TRBV7-9|TRBJ2-6|NA|NA
TGTGCCAGCAGTAAAGCAGCTGGGGCCAACGTCCTGACTTTC
CASSKAAGANVLTF
>TRBV19|TRBJ1-2|few|NA
TGTGCCAGTAGTATAGTCCCGGGCCGGCAATATGGCTACACCTTC
CASSIVPGRQYGYTF
>TRBV30|TRBJ1-3|NA|TRBD1
TGTGCCTGGACGTGGCGGGGGACAGTCTCTGGAAACACCATATATTTT
CAWTWRGTVSGNTIYF